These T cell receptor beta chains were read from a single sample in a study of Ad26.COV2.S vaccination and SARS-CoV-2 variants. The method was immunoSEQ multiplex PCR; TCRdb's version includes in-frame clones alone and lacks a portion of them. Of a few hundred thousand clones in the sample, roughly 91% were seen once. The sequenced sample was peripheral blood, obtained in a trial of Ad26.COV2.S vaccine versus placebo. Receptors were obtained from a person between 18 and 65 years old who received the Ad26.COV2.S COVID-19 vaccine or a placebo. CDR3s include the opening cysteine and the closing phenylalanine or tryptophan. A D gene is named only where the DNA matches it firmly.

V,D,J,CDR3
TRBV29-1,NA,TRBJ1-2,CSVGLGAVGLPNYGYTF
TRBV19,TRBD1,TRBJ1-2,CASTVGQGGFDYGYTF
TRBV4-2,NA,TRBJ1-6,CASSPPVIYNSPLHF
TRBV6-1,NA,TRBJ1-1,CASSEVLETTEAFF
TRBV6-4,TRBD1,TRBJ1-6,CASKNRGDNSPLHF
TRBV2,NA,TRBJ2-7,CASSVSPIEQYF
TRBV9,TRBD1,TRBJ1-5,CASSTGTGDSNQPQHF
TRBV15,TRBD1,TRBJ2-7,CATRTGTGAYEQYF
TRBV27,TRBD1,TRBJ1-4,CASSLWGQGKTNEKLFF
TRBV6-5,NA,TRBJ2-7,CASSYARDTYEQYF
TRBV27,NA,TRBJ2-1,CASSGLTGIAYNEQFF
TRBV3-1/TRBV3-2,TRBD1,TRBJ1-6,CASSQEGQGQSPLHF
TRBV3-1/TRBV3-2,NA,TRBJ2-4,CASSLSRVRGIQYF
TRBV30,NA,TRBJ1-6,CAWSGDRRDNSPLHF
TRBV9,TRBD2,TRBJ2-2,CASSVVAAGGLKNTGELFF
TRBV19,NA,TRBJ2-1,CASSTGPSYEQFF
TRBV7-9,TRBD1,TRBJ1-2,CASSSQGAQGYTF
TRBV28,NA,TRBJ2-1,CASRSPRAGVFYNEQFF
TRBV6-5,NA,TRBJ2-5,CASSFRQAQETQYF
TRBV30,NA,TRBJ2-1,CAGNRITYNEQFF
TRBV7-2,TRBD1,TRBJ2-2,CAGGQGGTGELFF
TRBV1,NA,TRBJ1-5,CTSSQGYWTGDQPQHF